The 29 T cell receptor beta chains listed next were all sequenced from one sample in a study of blood T cell repertoires in COVID-19. The data were produced by immunoSEQ multiplex PCR, yet TCRdb's version contains in-frame clones alone and is incomplete. The sample has approximately 120,000 clones; approximately 80% are singletons. The sample consisted of peripheral blood. These receptors came from an elderly woman with active or convalescent COVID-19.

The chain uses TRBV9 and TRBJ1-5; 8 bases fit TRBD1. J lost 4 bases, V lost 3 bases, and 3 bases had no gene match. The CDR3 loop spans 14 amino acids. In germline, CDR1 is SGDLS, CDR2 YYNGEE. This chain's CDR3 is CASSDNRGNQPQHF. The CDR3 DNA sequence: TGTGCCAGCAGCGATAACAGGGGGAATCAGCCCCAGCATTTT.

The V call is TRBV11-1, the J call TRBJ2-1; 7 bases match TRBD2. Trimming took 2 bases from V and 0 from J; bases not matched to a gene: 4. The CDR3 contains 16 residues. Germline CDR1 and CDR2: SGHAT and FQDESV (reference sequence). In nucleotides, the CDR3 is TGTGCCAGCAGCTTAACGGGGGGAAGCTCCTACAATGAGCAGTTCTTC. Its translation is CASSLTGGSSYNEQFF. The full variable domain, with the rest looked up from reference TRBV11-1 and TRBJ2-1, is EAEVAQSPRYKITEKSQAVAFWCDPISGHATLYWYRQILGQGPELLVQFQDESVVDDSQLPKDRFSAERLKGVDSTLKIQPAELGDSAMYLCASSLTGGSSYNEQFFGPGTRLTVL.

The rearrangement links TRBV19 to TRBJ1-4, with TRBD1 identical over 7 bases. Trimming cost V 5 bases and J 0 bases; bases outside gene matches: 15. Germline V CDR1 and CDR2: LNHDA, SQIVND (reference sequence). The CDR3 is 19 residues long. CDR3 DNA: TGTGCCAGTAGTCCCCCCCCGGGACAGACTCTCTCAACTAATGAAAAACTGTTTTTT. It is translated as CASSPPPGQTLSTNEKLFF.

The chain carries TRBV7-9 and TRBJ2-7; D remains ambiguous. CDR1 is SEHNR, CDR2 FQNEAQ, per germline (reference sequence). The V gene lost 6 bases and the J gene lost 2 bases, with 5 bases spanning the gap. The CDR3 covers 11 residues. CDR3 nucleotides: TGTGCCAGCAGTTTCACCTACGAGCAGTACTTC. Encoded protein: CASSFTYEQYF.

The chain employs TRBV2 and TRBJ2-6, with unresolved D. CDR1 is SNHLY, CDR2 FYNNEI, per germline. Trimming removed 6 bases from V and 1 base from J, with 7 bases in between. The CDR3 sequence is 14 residues long. As DNA, the CDR3 is TGTGCCAGCAGGGCGGAGTCTGGGGCCAACGTCCTGACTTTC. Translated, it gives CASRAESGANVLTF.

The J gene is TRBJ1-1, the V gene TRBV6-5; possible D gene TRBD1, 6 bases. CDR3 length: 14 amino acids. CDR1 and CDR2 (germline): MNHEY, SVGAGI. Trimming removed 3 bases at V and 1 base at J, with 9 bases between. The CDR3 DNA sequence: TGTGCCAGCAGTTATCTACAGGGGAACACTGAAGCTTTCTTT. Translating gives CASSYLQGNTEAFF.

The chain carries TRBV6-5 and TRBJ2-1; 8 positions match TRBD1. The CDR3 loop spans 15 amino acids. The V segment lost 6 bases and the J segment 1 base; nucleotides outside the gene matches: 5. CDR1 MNHEY and CDR2 SVGAGI come from the germline V gene. CDR3 residues: CASRNRGSSYNEQFF. DNA of the CDR3: TGTGCCAGCAGAAACAGGGGGAGTTCCTACAATGAGCAGTTCTTC.

The chain is built from TRBV9 and TRBJ1-6; TRBD1 matches at 10 bases. The CDR3 length is 15 residues. J gave up 11 bases and V 0 bases, and 5 bases lay outside the gene matches. Germline V gives CDR1 SGDLS, CDR2 YYNGEE. Here the CDR3 DNA reads TGTGCCAGCAGCGTAGGGGACAGGGGTGCGGCACCCCTCCACTTT. As protein: CASSVGDRGAAPLHF. Together with reference TRBV9 and TRBJ1-6, the CDR3 gives the full variable domain: DSGVTQTPKHLITATGQRVTLRCSPRSGDLSVYWYQQSLDQGLQFLIQYYNGEERAKGNILERFSAQQFPDLHSELNLSSLELGDSALYFCASSVGDRGAAPLHFGNGTRLTVT.

The chain uses TRBV3-1 (or the pseudogene TRBV3-2) and TRBJ1-6, with 9 nucleotides matching TRBD1. Germline CDR1 LGHDT, CDR2 YNNKEL (reference sequence). With 8 bases clipped from V and 13 bases from J, the junction kept 9 bases outside the gene matches. This CDR3 contains 13 residues. The CDR3 here is CASGLTGGEPLHF. The CDR3 nucleotides are TGTGCCAGCGGCCTCACAGGGGGCGAGCCCCTCCACTTT.

This clone was seen once. The chain couples TRBV9 to TRBJ1-6, with D possibly TRBD1 on 5 matching bases. V dropped 1 base and J dropped 8 bases, with 22 bases sitting between them. CDR1 and CDR2 (germline): SGDLS, YYNGEE. The CDR3 loop spans 18 amino acids. The CDR3 loop is CASSVTDSRSGEDSPLHF. The CDR3 DNA follows: TGTGCCAGCAGCGTAACCGACAGCCGGTCCGGGGAGGATTCACCCCTCCACTTT.

CDR3 sequence reads: CASSLVRDGGYTF. In nucleotides, the CDR3 is TGTGCCAGCAGCTTAGTCCGGGATGGTGGCTACACCTTC. This chain joins TRBV7-2 and TRBJ1-2; D is ambiguous. This CDR3 is 13 amino acids long. CDR1 is SGHTA and CDR2 is FQGNSA in the germline V gene. V dropped 1 base and J dropped 7 bases, with 10 bases sitting between them. The whole variable domain, remainder taken from reference TRBV7-2 and TRBJ1-2, is GAGVSQSPSNKVTEKGKDVELRCDPISGHTALYWYRQSLGQGLEFLIYFQGNSAPDKSGLPSDRFSAERTGGSVSTLTIQRTQQEDSAVYLCASSLVRDGGYTFGSGTRLTVV.

The rearrangement uses TRBV10-3 and TRBJ2-1, with no clear D. From germline, CDR1 is ENHRY and CDR2 SYGVKD. V lost 0 bases and J 7 bases, leaving 10 bases between the germline ends. CDR3 size: 14 residues. CDR3 nucleotide sequence: TGTGCCATCAGTGAGTCAGTTGAGGCAAATGAGCAGTTCTTC. It specifies CAISESVEANEQFF.

The sample holds one count of this clone. The chain is built from TRBV28 and TRBJ2-4; D ambiguous. Deletions cut 2 bases from V and 6 bases from J, with 5 bases between. Germline lookup yields CDR1 MDHEN and CDR2 SYDVKM. The CDR3 length is 12 residues. DNA for the CDR3: TGTGCCAGCAGTTTAGGTAGAAACATTCAGTACTTC. This encodes CASSLGRNIQYF.

The rearrangement joins TRBV27 to TRBJ1-5, with D possibly matching TRBD1 (6 bases). The CDR3 extends over 14 amino acids. Germline CDR1 and CDR2: MNHEY and SMNVEV (reference sequence). V was clipped by 6 bases and J by 5 bases, with 14 bases between them. The CDR3 loop is CASRTSGVYQPQHF. The CDR3 DNA reads TGTGCCAGCAGGACGTCAGGGGTGTATCAGCCCCAGCATTTT.

The genes are TRBV5-5 and TRBJ1-1; 7 nucleotides agree with TRBD1. The junction had 4 bases not matched to a gene; V was cut back by 4 bases and J by 1 base. There are 14 residues in the CDR3. Germline V gives CDR1 SGHKS, CDR2 YYEKEE (reference sequence). CDR3 nucleotide sequence: TGTGCCAGCAGCAAAGACAGGGCGAACACTGAAGCTTTCTTT. Encoded protein: CASSKDRANTEAFF.

The genes are TRBV5-1 and TRBJ1-3; D perhaps matches TRBD1 (6 bases). CDR3 length: 15 amino acids. The germline CDR1 and CDR2 sequences are SGHRS and YFSETQ. V was clipped by 4 bases and J by 2 bases, with 13 bases between them. CDR3 residues: CASSPGQPAGNTIYF. For the CDR3, the DNA is TGCGCCAGCAGCCCGGGACAACCCGCTGGAAACACCATATATTTT.

Only a few counts were recorded for this clone. The rearrangement links TRBV21-1 to TRBJ2-2; TRBD1, the table's D call, was not compared with the DNA. TRBV21-1 is a pseudogene locus. CDR3 length: 16 amino acids. The CDR3 region is CASTQRTEPNTGELFF. CDR3 coding DNA: TGTGCCAGCACCCAGAGGACAGAGCCGAACACCGGGGAGCTGTTTTTT.

The rearrangement links TRBV5-1 to TRBJ2-5; the match to TRBD2 covers 10 bases. CDR1 and CDR2 from the germline V gene are SGHRS and YFSETQ. The CDR3 totals 14 residues. V gave up 4 bases and J gave up 4 bases; unmatched junction bases: 4. CDR3 sequence reads: CASSASGSPETQYF. DNA for the CDR3: TGCGCCAGCAGCGCTAGCGGGAGCCCAGAGACCCAGTACTTC. The full variable domain, in which reference TRBV5-1 and TRBJ2-5 provide the parts outside the CDR3, is KAGVTQTPRYLIKTRGQQVTLSCSPISGHRSVSWYQQTPGQGLQFLFEYFSETQRNKGNFPGRFSGRQFSNSRSEMNVSTLELGDSALYLCASSASGSPETQYFGPGTRLLVL.

The chain is built from TRBV5-4 and TRBJ2-2; 14 bases line up with TRBD2. J was trimmed by 4 bases and V by 2 bases; bases with no gene match: 4. CDR3 length: 17 residues. Germline V lookup: CDR1 SGHNT, CDR2 YYREEE (reference sequence). In DNA, the CDR3 is TGTGCCAGCAGCTTTGGGGGACTAGCGGGAGCCACCGGGGAGCTGTTTTTT. It codes for CASSFGGLAGATGELFF. Variable domain in full (rest from reference TRBV5-4 and TRBJ2-2): ETGVTQSPTHLIKTRGQQVTLRCSSQSGHNTVSWYQQALGQGPQFIFQYYREEENGRGNFPPRFSGLQFPNYSSELNVNALELDDSALYLCASSFGGLAGATGELFFGEGSRLTVL.

The rearrangement uses TRBV27 and TRBJ2-1, with TRBD1 identical over 9 bases. Germline V gene sequence: CDR1 MNHEY, CDR2 SMNVEV (reference sequence). CDR3 length: 15 amino acids. The ends lost 5 bases at V and 3 bases at J; junction bases unmatched: 5. This CDR3 reads CASSPGTGLYNEQFF. The CDR3 DNA is TGTGCCAGCAGTCCGGGGACAGGGCTCTACAATGAGCAGTTCTTC.

This clone was detected a few times. The chain uses TRBV6-2 or TRBV6-3 and TRBJ2-7, with a possible D match to TRBD1 (6 bases). Germline CDR1 MNHEY, CDR2 SVGEGT. The CDR3 runs to 14 residues. The V end was cut by 5 bases, the J end by 7 bases, with 18 bases between. The CDR3 nucleotides read TGTGCCAGCAGTCGTAGGGGGACCCCGTCAGAGCAGTACTTC. This sequence encodes CASSRRGTPSEQYF.

The sample holds one count of this clone. The V and J genes are TRBV7-9 and TRBJ2-7, with 12 positions matching TRBD2. V gave up 4 bases and J gave up 3 bases; unmatched junction bases: 1. Per germline, CDR1 SEHNR and CDR2 FQNEAQ (reference sequence). The CDR3 extends over 14 amino acids. CDR3 DNA sequence: TGTGCCAGCAGCTCGACTAGCGGGAGCTACGAGCAGTACTTC. Its translation is CASSSTSGSYEQYF.

The rearrangement uses TRBV5-1 and TRBJ2-7; tentative D call: TRBD1 (5 bases). Germline CDR1 is SGHRS and CDR2 is YFSETQ. V lost 2 bases and J 2 bases, leaving 11 bases between the germline ends. The CDR3 sequence is 14 residues long. CDR3 sequence (DNA): TGCGCCAGCAGCTTCGGCAGGGTCACCTACGAGCAGTACTTC. As protein: CASSFGRVTYEQYF.

This clone was picked up one time. The gene calls are TRBV27 and TRBJ2-7; possibly TRBD1 for D (6 bases). There are 14 residues in the CDR3. V shed 3 bases and J shed 6 bases, with 15 bases lying between them. Germline CDR1 MNHEY, CDR2 SMNVEV (reference sequence). DNA for the CDR3: TGTGCCAGCAGTTTCCGACAGGCCGCCTCCGAGCAGTACTTC. Translating gives CASSFRQAASEQYF.

The V and J genes are TRBV7-8 and TRBJ2-2; 9 bases map to TRBD2. The V gene's germline CDR1 is SGHVS and CDR2 FQNEAQ. Losses at the gene ends were 3 bases for V and 8 bases for J; bases not matched to a gene: 1. The length of the CDR3 is 13 residues. The CDR3 DNA reads TGTGCCAGCAGCTTCCTAGCGGGGGGGGAGCTGTTTTTT. Amino acid sequence: CASSFLAGGELFF.

CDR3 protein: CASSFQLLAGTTYNEQFF. The DNA for the CDR3 is TGTGCCAGCAGTTTCCAACTACTAGCGGGGACTACCTACAATGAGCAGTTCTTC. The V and J genes are TRBV6-2 or TRBV6-3 and TRBJ2-1; 10 positions match TRBD2. There are 18 residues in the CDR3. The V gene's germline CDR1 is MNHEY and CDR2 SVGEGT. The junction had 11 bases not matched to a gene; V was cut back by 4 bases and J by 2 bases.

In this sample, this clone turned up once. This chain links TRBV27 with TRBJ1-1; D unclear. Germline lookup yields CDR1 MNHEY and CDR2 SMNVEV (reference sequence). This CDR3 comprises 14 residues. Trimming left V 6 bases short and J 1 base short, with 12 bases between. For the CDR3, the DNA is TGTGCCAGCAGGACCGACACCCCGAACACTGAAGCTTTCTTT. It codes for CASRTDTPNTEAFF.

V gene TRBV6-5 combines with J gene TRBJ1-1, with a weak D call TRBD1 (5 bases). The V and J ends lost 6 bases and 11 bases respectively, with 13 bases between them. The CDR3 totals 11 residues. The germline V gene encodes CDR1 MNHEY and CDR2 SVGAGI. The CDR3 loop is CASSNRGVAFF. The DNA for the CDR3 is TGTGCCAGCAGCAACCGGGGGGTGGCTTTCTTT.

The DNA of the CDR3 is TGTGCCAGCTCACCTAGACAGGGGTACGAGCAGTACTTC. This translates into CASSPRQGYEQYF. This chain joins TRBV18 and TRBJ2-7; TRBD1 agrees at 8 bases. V gave up 3 bases and J gave up 4 bases; unmatched junction bases: 2. CDR3 size: 13 residues. CDR1 KGHSH and CDR2 LQKENI come from the germline V gene.